The rows below give T cell receptor beta chains drawn from one sample of a study of persistence of HIV-infected CD4 T cells. The antigens of these receptors remain unknown. Profiled with immunoSEQ multiplex PCR; TCRdb holds only in-frame clones, not every one. The data show 25,000 to 35,000 clones, roughly 80% seen once. The sequences come from CD4+ T cells sorted from PBMCs after roughly 18-hour stimulation, collected from a patient who received antiretroviral therapy. These receptors were collected from an adult woman with HIV who was CMV-seropositive. CDR3s include the opening cysteine and the closing phenylalanine or tryptophan. The order of the fields is V gene, J gene, clone size, D gene, CDR3 protein, CDR3 DNA. D genes are given only for firm matches. The size field is filled for only some rows; it gives once, few, many or a size class.

v_call: TRBV27; j_call: TRBJ2-7; clone_size: NA; d_call: TRBD2; cdr3_aa: CASSPGLAGGPAYEQYF; cdr3_nt: TGTGCCAGCAGTCCCGGACTAGCGGGGGGACCTGCCTACGAGCAGTACTTC
v_call: TRBV6-5; j_call: TRBJ2-4; clone_size: NA; d_call: NA; cdr3_aa: CASSSRDYLNIQYF; cdr3_nt: TGTGCCAGCAGTTCGAGAGACTACTTAAACATTCAGTACTTC
v_call: TRBV2; j_call: TRBJ1-5; clone_size: NA; d_call: NA; cdr3_aa: CASSDGQSNQPQHF; cdr3_nt: TGTGCCAGCAGTGACGGGCAGAGCAATCAGCCCCAGCATTTT
v_call: TRBV30; j_call: TRBJ1-6; clone_size: NA; d_call: NA; cdr3_aa: CAWTRNRQANSPLHF; cdr3_nt: TGTGCCTGGACCCGAAACAGACAGGCTAATTCACCCCTCCACTTT
v_call: TRBV5-4; j_call: TRBJ2-5; clone_size: NA; d_call: NA; cdr3_aa: CASLKEGPGETQYF; cdr3_nt: TGTGCCAGCCTCAAGGAGGGGCCTGGGGAGACCCAGTACTTC
v_call: TRBV19; j_call: TRBJ1-5; clone_size: NA; d_call: NA; cdr3_aa: CASSLNKDQPQHF; cdr3_nt: TGTGCCAGTAGTTTAAACAAGGATCAGCCCCAGCATTTT
v_call: TRBV21-1; j_call: TRBJ1-4; clone_size: NA; d_call: NA; cdr3_aa: CASSCGTAFF; cdr3_nt: TGTGCCAGCAGCTGCGGGACGGCTTTTTTT
v_call: TRBV5-1; j_call: TRBJ2-1; clone_size: NA; d_call: NA; cdr3_aa: CASSLVQSSYNEQFF; cdr3_nt: TGCGCCAGCAGCTTGGTTCAGAGCTCCTACAATGAGCAGTTCTTC
v_call: TRBV10-3; j_call: TRBJ2-7; clone_size: NA; d_call: NA; cdr3_aa: CAISETQFYEQYF; cdr3_nt: TGTGCCATCAGTGAGACGCAATTCTACGAGCAGTACTTC
v_call: TRBV5-1; j_call: TRBJ2-3; clone_size: once; d_call: TRBD2; cdr3_aa: CASSTGLAGGRADTQYF; cdr3_nt: TGCGCCAGCAGCACCGGACTAGCGGGGGGGCGGGCAGATACGCAGTATTTT
v_call: TRBV5-1; j_call: TRBJ2-1; clone_size: NA; d_call: TRBD2; cdr3_aa: CASSPWTSGVNEQFF; cdr3_nt: TGCGCCAGCAGCCCGTGGACTAGCGGGGTCAATGAGCAGTTCTTC
v_call: TRBV29-1; j_call: TRBJ2-3; clone_size: NA; d_call: NA; cdr3_aa: CSVFENTQYF; cdr3_nt: TGCAGCGTTTTCGAAAATACGCAGTATTTT
v_call: TRBV19; j_call: TRBJ1-5; clone_size: NA; d_call: NA; cdr3_aa: CASSRTVNQPQHF; cdr3_nt: TGTGCCAGTAGTAGAACAGTAAATCAGCCCCAGCATTTT
v_call: TRBV11-2; j_call: TRBJ1-2; clone_size: few; d_call: TRBD1; cdr3_aa: CASSINRGDSSYTF; cdr3_nt: TGTGCCAGCAGCATAAACAGGGGGGATAGTAGCTACACCTTC